This T cell receptor beta chain originates from a study of identical twins. V gave up 0 bases and J gave up 4 bases; unmatched junction bases: 7. This CDR3 contains 18 residues. Germline loops: CDR1 LGHDT, CDR2 YNNKEL (reference sequence). TCRdb used MiXCR to reprocess the 5' RACE reads, holding one entry per CDR3 protein. In the table there are fewer than 800,000 distinct CDR3 sequences, 7.1% of which are singletons. These data were also reused for a study on yellow fever vaccine responses in identical twins. That source adds: Reportedly, twins' vaccine T cell responses looked partly convergent and partly personalized.

Sequenced: PBMCs. This TCR came from a woman under 30 in good health. The chain joins TRBV3-1 to TRBJ2-1, with 12 bases that match TRBD2. Here the CDR3 DNA reads TGTGCCAGCAGCCAAGATCGGGCTAGCGGGGGGGTGTACAATGAGCAGTTCTTC. Amino acid sequence: CASSQDRASGGVYNEQFF.